The 26 T cell receptor beta chains presented below share a single source sample, sequenced in a study of regulatory T cells in long-lasting Graves disease (dated by TCRdb to about 2021). According to the study, the label for this sample's time point signals: persistent/refractory GD, antithyroid drugs over 5 years with positive TRAb. For both TCR sequencing and RNA sequencing, RNA was extracted from PBMCs using TRIzol. The method behind the library was multiplex PCR. TCRdb records Illumina HiSeq 4000 as the sequencer. To build TCR beta libraries, CDR3 regions were amplified by Arm-PCR using iRepertoire HTBI primers. The raw public reads went through TCRdb reprocessing: fastp at Q25, MiXCR clone calling, in-frame beta chains kept. Every CDR3 protein is listed once, alongside the most common genes and DNA of its rows. In this sample the table shows 600,000 to 800,000 distinct CDR3 sequences, around 30% of which occur a single time. The ten most abundant clones make up 42% of the sample.

Sequences were derived from peripheral blood mononuclear cells (PBMCs), sampled when the disease was refractory, from a patient treated with antithyroid drugs. The receptors here all came from a female donor with Graves disease.

The chain is built from TRBV19 and TRBJ1-1; no reliable D call. Trimming left V 3 bases short and J 1 base short, with 6 bases between. The CDR3 length is 13 residues. Germline V lookup: CDR1 LNHDA, CDR2 SQIVND (reference sequence). In nucleotides, the CDR3 is TGTGCCAGTAGTATTGTGGAGAACACTGAAGCTTTCTTT. Translating gives CASSIVENTEAFF.

The table lists this clonotype with many counts. J is TRBJ2-5 and V is TRBV2, with D hard to call. Germline-derived CDR1 and CDR2 are SNHLY and FYNNEI. This CDR3 has 12 residues. V was shortened by 3 bases and J by 2 bases, with 4 bases between the two germline ends. Here the CDR3 reads CASSDDQETQYF. The CDR3 nucleotides read TGTGCCAGCAGTGACGATCAAGAGACCCAGTACTTC.

The chain couples TRBV20-1 to TRBJ2-7; no clear D. The germline CDR1 and CDR2 sequences are DFQATT and SNEGSKA (reference sequence). This CDR3 is built from 15 residues. V was cut by 0 bases and J by 0 bases, with 12 bases left in between. The CDR3 here is CSARDPGPSSYEQYF. In DNA form, the CDR3 reads TGCAGTGCTAGAGACCCCGGGCCGAGCTCCTACGAGCAGTACTTC.

V and J are TRBV2 and TRBJ2-3, with 8 bases lining up with TRBD1. Germline CDR1 SNHLY, CDR2 FYNNEI. J was trimmed by 8 bases and V by 5 bases; bases with no gene match: 12. The CDR3 is made up of 15 amino acids. The DNA of the CDR3 is TGTGCCAGCAGTCCCTGGGCGCAGGGGGCACTTACGCAGTATTTT. The encoded protein is CASSPWAQGALTQYF.

This sequence joins TRBV2 and TRBJ1-1, with D perhaps matching TRBD1 (5 bases). The CDR3 length is 14 residues. The germline V gene has CDR1 SNHLY and CDR2 FYNNEI. Trimming stripped 2 bases from V and 4 bases from J, with 11 bases between. CDR3 in amino acids: CASSEQGGLTEAFF. The DNA of the CDR3 is TGTGCCAGCAGTGAACAGGGCGGACTCACTGAAGCTTTCTTT.

CDR3 nucleotide sequence: TGTGCCAGTAGTCCGCCGGGACAGGGATTTTATGGCTACACCTTC. Amino acids: CASSPPGQGFYGYTF. V usage is TRBV19 and J usage is TRBJ1-2; 9 positions agree with TRBD1. CDR3 size: 15 residues. Germline CDR1 reads LNHDA; CDR2 reads SQIVND (reference sequence). V shed 5 bases, J shed 5 bases, and the junction held 9 bases outside the gene matches.

This clonotype was seen more than once but under ten times. This sequence joins TRBV28 and TRBJ2-5, with 7 positions matching TRBD2. The CDR3 consists of 15 residues. V dropped 6 bases and J dropped 7; count of bases not matched to a gene: 14. CDR1 and CDR2 from the germline V gene are MDHEN and SYDVKM. For the CDR3, the DNA is TGTGCCAGCAGCTCCCCGACTAGCTACGAGGGGACCCAGTACTTC. It specifies CASSSPTSYEGTQYF.

This clonotype came up a few times. This chain joins TRBV28 and TRBJ2-2; TRBD1 matches 7 bases. Germline CDR1 MDHEN, CDR2 SYDVKM. The CDR3 contains 14 residues. V lost 7 bases to trimming and J lost 1 base; unmatched junction nucleotides: 3. CDR3 nucleotides: TGTGCCAGCAACTACAGGGGGAACACCGGGGAGCTGTTTTTT. This gives the protein CASNYRGNTGELFF. The full variable domain, with the rest looked up from reference TRBV28 and TRBJ2-2, is DVKVTQSSRYLVKRTGEKVFLECVQDMDHENMFWYRQDPGLGLRLIYFSYDVKMKEKGDIPEGYSVSREKKERFSLILESASTNQTSMYLCASNYRGNTGELFFGEGSRLTVL.

In this sample, this clonotype turned up a few times. This rearrangement joins TRBV6-5 to TRBJ2-7; D is possibly TRBD2 (5 bases). Trimming took 2 bases from V and 3 from J, leaving 11 bases between them. In germline, CDR1 is MNHEY, CDR2 SVGAGI. The CDR3 runs to 14 residues. CDR3 in amino acids: CASSYGWEIYEQYF. The CDR3 DNA sequence: TGTGCCAGCAGTTACGGGTGGGAGATCTACGAGCAGTACTTC.

Only a few counts were recorded for this clonotype. The rearrangement joins TRBV29-1 to TRBJ2-7; D may be TRBD2 (6 bases). The CDR3 has 12 amino acids. Germline loops: CDR1 SQVTM, CDR2 ANQGSEA. Trimming stripped 7 bases from V and 4 bases from J, with 14 bases between. Written as DNA, the CDR3 is TGCAGCGCCTCCTGGGGAGGATACGAGCAGTACTTC. Protein: CSASWGGYEQYF.

The J gene is TRBJ1-1, the V gene TRBV3-1; maybe TRBD1 (5 bases). V lost 2 bases, J lost 0 bases, and 7 bases lay in between. The CDR3 is made up of 14 amino acids. Germline V gives CDR1 LGHDT, CDR2 YNNKEL (reference sequence). CDR3 coding DNA: TGTGCCAGCAGCCAATCAGGGATGAACACTGAAGCTTTCTTT. Amino acids: CASSQSGMNTEAFF.

This clonotype has more than one count but fewer than ten. The chain is built from TRBV10-3 and TRBJ1-2; D is unclear. Germline CDR1 is ENHRY and CDR2 is SYGVKD. CDR3 length equals 11 residues. Between the trimmed V and J ends, which lost 2 bases and 10 bases, there was a span of 8 bases. Here the CDR3 DNA reads TGTGCCATCAGTGAGGTGGAGAACTACACCTTC. Amino acid sequence: CAISEVENYTF.

This clonotype was detected many times. The chain couples TRBV12-5 to TRBJ2-2; D ambiguous. The CDR3 totals 16 residues. V was clipped by 0 bases and J by 5 bases, with 13 bases between them. CDR1 is LGHNT and CDR2 is FRNRAP in the germline V gene. The CDR3 here is CASGLVPGQITGELFF. The DNA of the CDR3 is TGTGCTAGTGGTTTGGTCCCCGGGCAGATAACCGGGGAGCTGTTTTTT.

In this sample, this clonotype turned up a few times. V and J are TRBV5-1 and TRBJ1-1; 7 nucleotides match TRBD1. The CDR3 extends over 15 amino acids. The germline V gene encodes CDR1 SGHRS and CDR2 YFSETQ. Trimming cost V 5 bases and J 0 bases; bases outside gene matches: 7. The DNA of the CDR3 is TGCGCCAGCAGTTCAGGGGGAACCATGAACACTGAAGCTTTCTTT. Its protein product is CASSSGGTMNTEAFF.

Many counts were recorded for this clonotype. This chain connects TRBV11-2 to TRBJ1-1, with a tentative D call TRBD1 (5 bases). This CDR3 region has 18 residues. The germline V gene encodes CDR1 SGHAT and CDR2 FQNNGV. Deletions cut 3 bases from V and 1 base from J, with 21 bases between. The CDR3 nucleotides read TGTGCCAGCAGCTTCGGGTGGACGGTGACAGCTCGGAACACTGAAGCTTTCTTT. It is translated as CASSFGWTVTARNTEAFF.

The chain links TRBV9 to TRBJ1-5; no clear D. Germline lookup yields CDR1 SGDLS and CDR2 YYNGEE. The V and J ends lost 0 bases and 6 bases respectively, with 10 bases between them. This CDR3 is 14 amino acids long. The DNA for the CDR3 is TGTGCCAGCAGCGTAGGTTCCCATTTTCAGCCCCAGCATTTT. This translates into CASSVGSHFQPQHF.

As for this clonotype: A junction end diverges from the germline sequence, so it may reflect a read error. This chain uses TRBV30 with TRBJ1-2; D is ambiguous. The length of the CDR3 is 13 residues. Germline V gene data show CDR1 as GTSNPN and CDR2 as SVGIG (reference sequence). The CDR3 sequence: CVWRTSSNYGYTF. The CDR3 nucleotides read TGTGTCTGGAGAACCAGTTCTAACTATGGCTACACCTTC. Using reference TRBV30 and TRBJ1-2 for the parts outside the CDR3, the full variable domain is SQTIHQWPATLVQPVGSPLSLECTVEGTSNPNLYWYRQAAGRGLQLLFYSVGIGQISSEVPQNLSASRPQDRQFILSSKKLLLSDSGFYLCVWRTSSNYGYTFGSGTRLTVV.

The chain joins TRBV14 to TRBJ2-1, with a tentative D call TRBD2 (5 bases). Per the germline V gene, CDR1 is SGHDN and CDR2 is FVKESK. The V gene lost 6 bases and the J gene lost 0 bases, with 9 bases spanning the gap. This CDR3 comprises 14 residues. The DNA of the CDR3 is TGTGCCAGCAGTGGGGAGAGCTCCTACAATGAGCAGTTCTTC. Its protein is CASSGESSYNEQFF.

The rearrangement links TRBV27 to TRBJ2-7; TRBD1 agrees at 9 bases. Germline V gene data show CDR1 as MNHEY and CDR2 as SMNVEV (reference sequence). This CDR3 spans 15 amino acids. Trimming cost V 6 bases and J 5 bases; bases outside gene matches: 11. CDR3 sequence: CASSHRQGERNEQYF. The CDR3 nucleotides read TGTGCCAGCAGCCACCGACAGGGGGAAAGGAACGAGCAGTACTTC.

This clonotype was seen many times. This chain connects TRBV2 to TRBJ2-2; D remains unclear. Trimming removed 6 bases from V and 1 base from J, with 3 bases in between. The germline CDR1 and CDR2 sequences are SNHLY and FYNNEI. This CDR3 comprises 12 residues. CDR3 coding DNA: TGTGCCAGCAGGTTGAACACCGGGGAGCTGTTTTTT. It is translated as CASRLNTGELFF.

This clonotype was observed many times. The chain has TRBV12-3 or TRBV12-4 and TRBJ1-2; possible D gene TRBD1, 6 bases. V dropped 3 bases and J dropped 4 bases, with 12 bases sitting between them. There are 14 residues in the CDR3. CDR3 in DNA: TGTGCCAGCAGTTTTACAGGGTGGGGCTATGGCTACACCTTC. Translated: CASSFTGWGYGYTF.

This chain joins TRBV7-2 and TRBJ1-5; maybe TRBD1 (5 bases). From germline, CDR1 is SGHTA and CDR2 FQGNSA. V lost 3 bases to trimming and J lost 1 base, with 10 bases between them. This CDR3 region has 15 residues. CDR3 amino acids: CASSFIGTSNQPQHF. In DNA form, the CDR3 reads TGTGCCAGCAGCTTCATCGGGACGAGCAATCAGCCCCAGCATTTT.

This chain uses TRBV2 with TRBJ1-2; TRBD1 might be the D (6 bases). Trimming took off 1 base at V and 10 bases at J, with 16 bases between the two ends. The CDR3 contains 14 residues. The germline gives CDR1 SNHLY, CDR2 FYNNEI. CDR3 in DNA: TGTGCCAGCAGTGAAGGGTCAGGGGAGCCTGCCTACACCTTC. Encoded protein: CASSEGSGEPAYTF.

This clonotype was counted between two and nine times. CDR3 residues: CSVEGGRGGKSEQYF. CDR3 in DNA: TGCAGCGTTGAAGGGGGTCGAGGGGGCAAGTCCGAGCAGTACTTC. The V gene is TRBV29-1, the J gene TRBJ2-7; 7 bases are a match to TRBD1. V shed 1 base, J shed 6 bases, and the junction held 12 bases outside the gene matches. The CDR3 spans 15 residues. CDR1 is SQVTM and CDR2 is ANQGSEA in the germline V gene.

This clonotype was picked up a small number of times. The V gene is TRBV15, the J gene TRBJ1-4, with D possibly matching TRBD1 (5 bases). Germline loops: CDR1 LNHNV, CDR2 YYDKDF (reference sequence). The V end lost 8 bases, the J end lost 9 bases, and 10 bases lay between the germline ends. This CDR3 comprises 11 residues. For the CDR3, the DNA is TGTGCCACCGGTGGGGCTCAAAAACTGTTTTTT. Its protein product is CATGGAQKLFF.

The chain is built from TRBV2 and TRBJ2-1; tentatively, D is TRBD1 (6 bases). Trimming removed 7 bases at V and 0 bases at J, with 10 bases between. Germline loops: CDR1 SNHLY, CDR2 FYNNEI. The CDR3 runs 14 residues. The CDR3 coding sequence is TGTGCCAGCATGGAAGGGGGCTCCTACAATGAGCAGTTCTTC. Translation gives CASMEGGSYNEQFF.